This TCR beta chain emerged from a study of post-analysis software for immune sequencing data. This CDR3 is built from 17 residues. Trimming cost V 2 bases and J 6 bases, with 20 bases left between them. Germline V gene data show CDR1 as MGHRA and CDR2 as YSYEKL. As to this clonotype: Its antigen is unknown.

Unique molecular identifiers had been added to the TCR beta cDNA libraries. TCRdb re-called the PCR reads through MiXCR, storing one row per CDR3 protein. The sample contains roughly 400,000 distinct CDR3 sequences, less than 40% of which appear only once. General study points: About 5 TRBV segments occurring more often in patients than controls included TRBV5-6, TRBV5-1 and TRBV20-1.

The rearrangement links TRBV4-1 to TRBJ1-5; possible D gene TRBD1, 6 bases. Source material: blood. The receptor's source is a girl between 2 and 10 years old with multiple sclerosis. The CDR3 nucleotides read TGCGCCAGCAGCCAACCTCGCCGCAGAGGGGGATTTCAGCCCCAGCATTTT. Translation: CASSQPRRRGGFQPQHF.